This TCR beta chain originates from a study of human T cells and chemical hapten exposure. Overall study context: Across samples, TCR yields varied, mostly owing to small differences in pooled library volumes.

The library gave individual cDNA molecules unique molecular identifiers. Original handling: Sample TCR counts, which ranged from about 23,224 to 690,600, had a median of about 100,000. TCRdb processed the RACE reads anew with MiXCR; each CDR3 protein has one entry. The V and J calls and clone size come from TCRdb's table, not from the authors' own analysis. The table lists around 180,000 distinct CDR3 sequences, roughly 30% of them singletons. Germline values: CDR1 ENHRY, CDR2 SYGVKD. V was clipped by 3 bases and J by 5 bases; unmatched bases: 12. CDR3 length: 16 amino acids. The time point here: pre-sensitization, week 0. Described treatment: therapeutic diphenylcyclopropenone sensitization with weekly scalp DPC. The study drew its donors from alopecia patients who were 18 to 70 years old and suitable for DPC.

The specimen comprised whole blood, sampled in connection with sensitization to the hapten diphenylcyclopropenone (DPC). This sequence joins TRBV10-3 and TRBJ1-1; 7 nucleotides agree with TRBD1. The clonotype was recovered from a woman aged 25 to 45 with alopecia areata. Some clones in this sample may be carry-over from other donors' samples. In DNA, the CDR3 is TGTGCCATCAGTGATCGGGCAGGGGGAGGAAGGACTGAAGCTTTCTTT. It specifies CAISDRAGGGRTEAFF.